The next 5 T cell receptor beta chains were all read from a single sample in a study of blood T cell repertoires in COVID-19. Sequencing used immunoSEQ multiplex PCR; TCRdb keeps in-frame clones, though not all of them. The sample lists roughly 200,000 clones, 86% occurring once. Material for sequencing was PBMCs or T cells enriched from blood (not recorded which). Receptors were obtained from a man aged 40-55 years with acute COVID-19.

The rearrangement links TRBV12-5 to TRBJ2-2; weak D call: TRBD1 (6 bases). The V and J ends lost 5 bases and 3 bases respectively, with 10 bases between them. CDR1 is LGHNT, CDR2 FRNRAP, per germline. The CDR3 is 14 residues long. CDR3 coding DNA: TGTGCTAGTGGTAGGACAGACCACACCGGGGAGCTGTTTTTT. This gives the protein CASGRTDHTGELFF.

The rearrangement uses TRBV7-2 and TRBJ2-3; 14 bases map to TRBD2. The CDR3 extends over 18 amino acids. V lost 1 base, J lost 4 bases, and 7 bases stayed unmatched. Germline V CDR1 and CDR2: SGHTA, FQGNSA. CDR3 in amino acids: CASSLDPPGLAGADTQYF. CDR3 in DNA: TGTGCCAGCAGCTTAGACCCACCGGGACTAGCGGGAGCAGATACGCAGTATTTT.

In this sample, this clone turned up once. The chain carries TRBV12-5 and TRBJ2-2; 11 bases match TRBD2. Germline V CDR1 and CDR2: LGHNT, FRNRAP. V lost 4 bases and J lost 6; bases outside the gene matches: 10. This CDR3 is 17 amino acids long. The CDR3 loop reads CASGSPYSGRAAGELFF. For the CDR3, the DNA is TGTGCTAGTGGTTCTCCATATAGCGGGAGGGCGGCCGGGGAGCTGTTTTTT.

This rearrangement joins TRBV5-6 to TRBJ1-3; possibly TRBD1 for D (5 bases). Per germline, CDR1 SGHDT and CDR2 YYEEEE. V was trimmed by 0 bases and J by 15 bases, leaving 19 bases between them. The CDR3 has 14 residues. CDR3 sequence reads: CASSLGSVSGQAYF. The CDR3 DNA reads TGTGCCAGCAGCTTGGGTAGTGTGTCAGGACAAGCATATTTT.

The rearrangement uses TRBV6-6 and TRBJ1-5, with a tentative D call TRBD1 (6 bases). This CDR3 is built from 15 residues. The germline CDR1 and CDR2 sequences are MNHNY and SVGAGI (reference sequence). Trimming cost V 2 bases and J 4 bases, with 12 bases left between them. CDR3: CASSYLRQANQPQHF. For the CDR3, the DNA is TGTGCCAGCAGTTACCTACGACAGGCGAATCAGCCCCAGCATTTT.